A selection of T cell receptor beta chains follows, all from one sample in a study of beta chain features in type 1 diabetes. Generated by immunoSEQ multiplex PCR, the TCRdb table keeps only in-frame clones and is missing some. Found here are 130,000 to 150,000 clones, around a tenth of them singletons; the top ten hold about 0.68%. The specimen sequenced was central memory CD4+ T cells from blood. The receptor source for this set is a man aged 18 to 29 in good health. The CDR3 runs from the conserved cysteine through the conserved F or W. Each record gives: D gene, J gene, V gene, clone size, CDR3 protein, CDR3 DNA. D genes are given only for firm matches. Where a row states a size, it is once, few, many or the class of an expanded clone; other rows omit it.

>-|TRBJ2-5|TRBV5-1|-
CASSLQVSQETQYF
TGCGCCAGCAGTCTCCAAGTGAGTCAAGAGACCCAGTACTTC
>-|TRBJ1-2|TRBV7-2|-
CASGSPGYSNYGYTF
TGTGCCAGCGGATCCCCAGGCTACTCTAACTATGGCTACACCTTC
>TRBD1|TRBJ2-7|TRBV6-6|-
CASTPGTVFYEQYF
TGTGCCAGCACTCCCGGGACAGTCTTCTACGAGCAGTACTTC
>TRBD1|TRBJ2-7|TRBV4-3|-
CASSQEPGQGSYEQYF
TGCGCCAGCAGCCAGGAACCGGGACAGGGTTCCTACGAGCAGTACTTC
>-|TRBJ1-6|TRBV14|few
CASSQRGSSNSPLHF
TGTGCCAGCAGCCAACGGGGGTCCTCTAATTCACCCCTCCACTTT
>TRBD2|TRBJ2-5|TRBV5-4|-
CASSTGTSRMKETQYF
TGTGCCAGCAGCACTGGGACTAGCCGAATGAAGGAGACCCAGTACTTC
>-|TRBJ2-2|TRBV23-1|few
CASSQSSGTNTGELFF
TGCGCCAGCAGTCAATCGTCAGGGACGAACACCGGGGAGCTGTTTTTT
>-|TRBJ1-2|TRBV30|-
CAWSHGQAPLYGYTF
TGTGCCTGGAGTCACGGCCAGGCCCCCCTCTATGGCTACACCTTC
>TRBD1|TRBJ1-4|TRBV11-2|-
CASSPTQGAELFF
TGTGCCAGCAGCCCAACCCAGGGGGCGGAACTGTTTTTT
>TRBD2|TRBJ2-5|TRBV11-2|-
CASSPPGGHSSTQYF
TGTGCCAGCTCCCCCCCGGGGGGGCACTCATCCACCCAGTACTTC
>TRBD1|TRBJ1-5|TRBV13|few
CASSSRDRGGNQPQHF
TGTGCCAGCAGCTCGAGAGACAGGGGCGGCAATCAGCCCCAGCATTTT